What follows is one T cell receptor beta chain and its context. Antigen specificity is unknown. The protocol was immunoSEQ multiplex PCR, while the TCRdb copy is restricted to in-frame clones and leaves out a portion. This sample carries approximately 150,000 clones, under 95% of them seen once, and the ten largest clones take less than 2%. Pooled together were second doses at about 4 or about 12 weeks. The sample originates from a study of T cell responses to AZD1222 COVID-19 vaccine. Germline-derived CDR1 and CDR2 are SNHLY and FYNNEI. Trimming took 6 bases from V and 1 from J, leaving 12 bases between them. The CDR3 is 14 residues long. Study findings and constraints: White British people made up most donors, females outnumbered males, and clonal diversity was possibly underestimated. Repertoires were obtained only post-peak T cell response.

The source material was peripheral blood, sampled 28 days after the second AZD1222 dose. The chain couples TRBV2 to TRBJ1-1; D possibly corresponds to TRBD1 (5 bases). The sequence was obtained from an adult who received the AZD1222 COVID-19 vaccine. CDR3 residues: CASRSDRPNTEAFF. CDR3 sequence (DNA): TGTGCCAGCAGAAGCGACAGACCGAACACTGAAGCTTTCTTT.